The rows below give T cell receptor beta chains drawn from one sample of a study of cytomegalovirus exposure and HLA in healthy donors. TCRdb's copy holds only in-frame clones and misses some; the assay was immunoSEQ multiplex PCR. The repertoire holds roughly 57,000 clones, around 80% seen once, with approximately 2.8% in the top ten. The sequencing sample was made of PBMCs. The receptors come from a man between 45 and 60 years old in good health and CMV-seronegative. Both conserved end residues are part of each CDR3. The D gene is left open where the match is weak. Rows give clone size only sometimes, using once, few, many, or a class for an expanded clone.

CDR3 length: 14
J gene: TRBJ1-5
V gene: TRBV2
D gene: -
clone size: -
CDR3 DNA: TGTGCCAGCAGTACAGGTACGGGCAATCAGCCCCAGCATTTT
CDR3 protein: CASSTGTGNQPQHF

CDR3 length: 16
J gene: TRBJ2-1
V gene: TRBV4-3
D gene: TRBD2
clone size: once
CDR3 DNA: TGCGCCAGCAGCCAAGATCCCCTAGCGGGGGGAAATGAGCAGTTCTTC
CDR3 protein: CASSQDPLAGGNEQFF

CDR3 length: 12
J gene: TRBJ2-1
V gene: TRBV7-9
D gene: TRBD1
clone size: -
CDR3 DNA: TGTGCCAGCAGCTTCACCGCAGGGGGTTGGTTCTTC
CDR3 protein: CASSFTAGGWFF

CDR3 length: 12
J gene: TRBJ1-3
V gene: TRBV28
D gene: -
clone size: -
CDR3 DNA: TGTGCCAGCAGCCTACTCGGAAACACCATATATTTT
CDR3 protein: CASSLLGNTIYF

CDR3 length: 20
J gene: TRBJ2-2
V gene: TRBV5-1
D gene: TRBD2
clone size: few
CDR3 DNA: TGCGCCAGCAGCCCCGTGCCTCAAGCGGGGGGAGAATGGAGAACCGGGGAGCTGTTTTTT
CDR3 protein: CASSPVPQAGGEWRTGELFF

CDR3 length: 14
J gene: TRBJ1-2
V gene: TRBV5-6
D gene: TRBD1
clone size: -
CDR3 DNA: TGTGCCAGCAGCTCGGGACAGGGCGATTATGGCTACACCTTC
CDR3 protein: CASSSGQGDYGYTF

CDR3 length: 14
J gene: TRBJ2-2
V gene: TRBV29-1
D gene: TRBD1
clone size: -
CDR3 DNA: TGCAGCGTCGGACGGACAGGGAACACCGGGGAGCTGTTTTTT
CDR3 protein: CSVGRTGNTGELFF

CDR3 length: 13
J gene: TRBJ2-3
V gene: TRBV29-1
D gene: -
clone size: -
CDR3 DNA: TGCAGCGTTCTTCAGGGGAACACAGATACGCAGTATTTT
CDR3 protein: CSVLQGNTDTQYF

CDR3 length: 15
J gene: TRBJ1-2
V gene: TRBV6-5
D gene: -
clone size: -
CDR3 DNA: TGTGCCAGCAGTAAGGGGGGGGTTGGTAACTATGGCTACACCTTC
CDR3 protein: CASSKGGVGNYGYTF

CDR3 length: 14
J gene: TRBJ2-1
V gene: TRBV29-1
D gene: TRBD2
clone size: -
CDR3 DNA: TGCAGCGGAAAGACTAGCGGGGGAAACAATGAGCAGTTCTTC
CDR3 protein: CSGKTSGGNNEQFF

CDR3 length: 14
J gene: TRBJ1-6
V gene: TRBV5-4
D gene: -
clone size: -
CDR3 DNA: TGTGCCAGCAGCTTTTCTAATCGGGATTCACCCCTCCACTTT
CDR3 protein: CASSFSNRDSPLHF

CDR3 length: 15
J gene: TRBJ2-7
V gene: TRBV10-2
D gene: -
clone size: -
CDR3 DNA: TGCGCCTGCAGCCTAGGGGTTCTTTGGGGCTACGAGCAGTACTTC
CDR3 protein: CACSLGVLWGYEQYF

CDR3 length: 14
J gene: TRBJ1-2
V gene: TRBV9
D gene: -
clone size: -
CDR3 DNA: TGTGCCAGCAGTTCACCTCCCGCAGGGTATGGCTACACCTTC
CDR3 protein: CASSSPPAGYGYTF

CDR3 length: 19
J gene: TRBJ2-1
V gene: TRBV7-6
D gene: TRBD2
clone size: -
CDR3 DNA: TGTGCCAGCAGCTTATTCGTAGCGGGGGGCCAAACCCGATCCAATGAGCAGTTCTTC
CDR3 protein: CASSLFVAGGQTRSNEQFF

CDR3 length: 13
J gene: TRBJ2-1
V gene: TRBV2
D gene: -
clone size: -
CDR3 DNA: TGTGCCAACAAACGCCGGGAGACCAATGAGCAGTTCTTC
CDR3 protein: CANKRRETNEQFF

CDR3 length: 15
J gene: TRBJ2-7
V gene: TRBV7-2
D gene: TRBD2
clone size: -
CDR3 DNA: TGTGCCAGCAGCTTAGACCGGGGGGTCTCCTACGAGCAGTACTTC
CDR3 protein: CASSLDRGVSYEQYF

CDR3 length: 13
J gene: TRBJ2-7
V gene: TRBV6-1
D gene: TRBD2
clone size: -
CDR3 DNA: TGTGCCAGCAGCTTAGCGGGGCAGTACGAGCAGTACTTC
CDR3 protein: CASSLAGQYEQYF

CDR3 length: 13
J gene: TRBJ2-5
V gene: TRBV6-1
D gene: -
clone size: -
CDR3 DNA: TGTGCCAGCAGTGAGACAGGAGAAGAGACCCAGTACTTC
CDR3 protein: CASSETGEETQYF

CDR3 length: 14
J gene: TRBJ1-2
V gene: TRBV19
D gene: -
clone size: -
CDR3 DNA: TGTGCCAGTATTGGGGAAGGGGACTCCTATGGCTACACCTTC
CDR3 protein: CASIGEGDSYGYTF

CDR3 length: 13
J gene: TRBJ2-4
V gene: TRBV7-2
D gene: -
clone size: -
CDR3 DNA: TGTGCCAGCAGCTTAAATCAGGGTAACATTCAGTACTTC
CDR3 protein: CASSLNQGNIQYF

CDR3 length: 14
J gene: TRBJ2-7
V gene: TRBV6-5
D gene: -
clone size: -
CDR3 DNA: TGTGCCAGCAGTTTGACTCTGGCGAGCTACGAGCAGTACTTC
CDR3 protein: CASSLTLASYEQYF

CDR3 length: 15
J gene: TRBJ1-4
V gene: TRBV27
D gene: TRBD1
clone size: -
CDR3 DNA: TGTGCCAGCAGTTTTAGGGGACAGGGTGGGGAAAAACTGTTTTTT
CDR3 protein: CASSFRGQGGEKLFF

CDR3 length: 14
J gene: TRBJ1-4
V gene: TRBV6-1
D gene: TRBD1
clone size: -
CDR3 DNA: TGTGCCAGCTATCCCAGGGGGGCAAATGAAAAACTGTTTTTT
CDR3 protein: CASYPRGANEKLFF

CDR3 length: 12
J gene: TRBJ2-7
V gene: TRBV29-1
D gene: -
clone size: -
CDR3 DNA: TGCAGCGTTGAATCCAGTCCCTACGAGCAGTACTTC
CDR3 protein: CSVESSPYEQYF

CDR3 length: 14
J gene: TRBJ2-7
V gene: TRBV5-6
D gene: -
clone size: few
CDR3 DNA: TGTGCCACCCGAACGGCAGGGGCGTCCTACGAGCAGTACTTC
CDR3 protein: CATRTAGASYEQYF

CDR3 length: 10
J gene: TRBJ2-2
V gene: TRBV29-1
D gene: -
clone size: -
CDR3 DNA: TGCAGCGTTGAGCGCGGGGAGCTGTTTTTT
CDR3 protein: CSVERGELFF

CDR3 length: 17
J gene: TRBJ2-1
V gene: TRBV9
D gene: TRBD2
clone size: few
CDR3 DNA: TGTGCCAGCAGCGACCCCAGGGCGGGGGGGCCTGGGGATGAGCAGTTCTTC
CDR3 protein: CASSDPRAGGPGDEQFF

CDR3 length: 16
J gene: TRBJ2-1
V gene: TRBV19
D gene: -
clone size: -
CDR3 DNA: TGTGCCAGTAGTATAGACGGGGTGTCCGCCTACAATGAGCAGTTCTTC
CDR3 protein: CASSIDGVSAYNEQFF

CDR3 length: 16
J gene: TRBJ2-5
V gene: TRBV7-7
D gene: TRBD2
clone size: -
CDR3 DNA: TGTGCCAGCAGCTTAGCGCTAGCGGGGGGACAAGAGACCCAGTACTTC
CDR3 protein: CASSLALAGGQETQYF

CDR3 length: 15
J gene: TRBJ2-7
V gene: TRBV7-2
D gene: TRBD1
clone size: -
CDR3 DNA: TGTGCCAGCAGCGACCGGGACAGACCTTTATACGAGCAGTACTTC
CDR3 protein: CASSDRDRPLYEQYF

CDR3 length: 16
J gene: TRBJ2-7
V gene: TRBV19
D gene: TRBD1
clone size: -
CDR3 DNA: TGTGCCAGTAGTACCGTCGGGACAGGAACCTCCTACGAGCAGTACTTC
CDR3 protein: CASSTVGTGTSYEQYF

CDR3 length: 15
J gene: TRBJ1-1
V gene: TRBV6-6
D gene: -
clone size: -
CDR3 DNA: TGTGCCAGCAGTTACGCGGAGAACATGAACACTGAAGCTTTCTTT
CDR3 protein: CASSYAENMNTEAFF